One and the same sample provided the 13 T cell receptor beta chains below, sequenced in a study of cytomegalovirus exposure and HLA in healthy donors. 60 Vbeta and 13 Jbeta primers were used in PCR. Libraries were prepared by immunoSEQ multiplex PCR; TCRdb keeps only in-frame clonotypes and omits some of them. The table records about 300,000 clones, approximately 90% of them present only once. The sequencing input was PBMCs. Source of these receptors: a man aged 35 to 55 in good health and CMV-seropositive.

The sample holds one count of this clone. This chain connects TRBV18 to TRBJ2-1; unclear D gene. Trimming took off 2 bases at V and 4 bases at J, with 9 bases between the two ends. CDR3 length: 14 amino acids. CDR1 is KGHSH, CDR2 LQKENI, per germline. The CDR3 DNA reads TGTGCCAGCTCACCATCGTCAGAATACAATGAGCAGTTCTTC. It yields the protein CASSPSSEYNEQFF. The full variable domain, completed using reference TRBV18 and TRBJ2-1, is NAGVMQNPRHLVRRRGQEARLRCSPMKGHSHVYWYRQLPEEGLKFMVYLQKENIIDESGMPKERFSAEFPKEGPSILRIQQVVRGDSAAYFCASSPSSEYNEQFFGPGTRLTVL.

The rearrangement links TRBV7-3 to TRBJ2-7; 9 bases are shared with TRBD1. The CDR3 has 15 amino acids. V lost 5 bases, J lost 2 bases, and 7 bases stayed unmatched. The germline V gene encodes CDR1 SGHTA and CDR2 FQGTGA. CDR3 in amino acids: CASSDYGTGPYEQYF. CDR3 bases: TGTGCCAGCAGCGATTACGGGACAGGGCCCTACGAGCAGTACTTC.

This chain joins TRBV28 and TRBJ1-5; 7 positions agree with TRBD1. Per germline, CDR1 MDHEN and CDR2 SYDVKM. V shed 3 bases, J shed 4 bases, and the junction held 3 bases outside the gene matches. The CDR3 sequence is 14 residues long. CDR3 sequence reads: CASSLARGNQPQHF. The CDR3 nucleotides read TGTGCCAGCAGTTTGGCCAGGGGGAATCAGCCCCAGCATTTT.

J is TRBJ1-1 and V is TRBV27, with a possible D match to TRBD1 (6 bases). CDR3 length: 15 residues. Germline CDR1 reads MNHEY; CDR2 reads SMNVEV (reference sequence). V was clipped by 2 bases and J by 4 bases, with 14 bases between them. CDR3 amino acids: CASSLGTGSFTEAFF. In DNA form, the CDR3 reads TGTGCCAGCAGTTTAGGCACAGGGAGTTTCACTGAAGCTTTCTTT.

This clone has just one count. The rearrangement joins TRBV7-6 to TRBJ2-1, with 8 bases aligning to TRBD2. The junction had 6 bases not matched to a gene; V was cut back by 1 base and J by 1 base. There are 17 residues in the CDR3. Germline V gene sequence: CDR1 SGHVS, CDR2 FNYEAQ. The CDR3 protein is CASSLDVAGLSYNEQFF. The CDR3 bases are TGTGCCAGCAGCTTAGATGTAGCGGGGCTGTCCTACAATGAGCAGTTCTTC.

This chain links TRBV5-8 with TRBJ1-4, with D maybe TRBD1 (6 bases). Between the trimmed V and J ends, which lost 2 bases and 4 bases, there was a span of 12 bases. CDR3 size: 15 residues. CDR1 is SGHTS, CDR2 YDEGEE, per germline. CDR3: CASSFMGQDNEKLFF. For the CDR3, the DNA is TGTGCCAGCAGCTTTATGGGACAAGATAATGAAAAACTGTTTTTT.

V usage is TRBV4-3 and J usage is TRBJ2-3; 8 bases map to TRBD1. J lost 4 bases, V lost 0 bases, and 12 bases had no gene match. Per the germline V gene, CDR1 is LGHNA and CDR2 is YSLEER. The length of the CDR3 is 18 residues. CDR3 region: CASSQDRRTGILADTQYF. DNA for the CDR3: TGCGCCAGCAGCCAAGATCGGCGGACAGGGATATTGGCAGATACGCAGTATTTT.

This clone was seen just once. The CDR3 sequence is CASSLSRGNEQFF. The CDR3 DNA reads TGTGCCAGCAGCTTAAGCAGGGGAAATGAGCAGTTCTTC. This rearrangement joins TRBV11-3 to TRBJ2-1; a weak D match, TRBD1 (6 bases). The germline gives CDR1 SGHNT, CDR2 YENEEA. The CDR3 totals 13 residues. V was clipped by 2 bases and J by 7 bases, with 9 bases between them.

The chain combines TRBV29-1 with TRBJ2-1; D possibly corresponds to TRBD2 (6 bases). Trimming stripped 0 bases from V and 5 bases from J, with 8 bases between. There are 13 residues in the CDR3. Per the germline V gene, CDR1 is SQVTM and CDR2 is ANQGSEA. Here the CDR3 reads CSVEDWEDNEQFF. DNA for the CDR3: TGCAGCGTTGAAGATTGGGAGGACAATGAGCAGTTCTTC.

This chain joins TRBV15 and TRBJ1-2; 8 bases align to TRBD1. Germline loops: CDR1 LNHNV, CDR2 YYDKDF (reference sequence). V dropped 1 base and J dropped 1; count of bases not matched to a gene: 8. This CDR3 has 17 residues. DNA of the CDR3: TGTGCCACCAGCAGAGGAGGCGGGACAGGAGTTAACTATGGCTACACCTTC. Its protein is CATSRGGGTGVNYGYTF.

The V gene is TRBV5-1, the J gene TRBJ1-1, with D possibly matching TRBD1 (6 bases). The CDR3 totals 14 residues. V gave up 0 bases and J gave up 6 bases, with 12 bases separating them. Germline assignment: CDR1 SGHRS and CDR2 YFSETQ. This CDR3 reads CASSLEGSGAEAFF. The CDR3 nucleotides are TGCGCCAGCAGCTTGGAGGGGTCAGGGGCTGAAGCTTTCTTT.

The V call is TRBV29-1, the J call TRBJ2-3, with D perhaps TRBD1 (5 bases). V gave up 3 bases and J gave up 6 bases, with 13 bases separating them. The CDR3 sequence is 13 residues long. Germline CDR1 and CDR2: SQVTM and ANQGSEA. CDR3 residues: CSVDRGQGDTQYF. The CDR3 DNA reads TGCAGCGTTGATAGGGGTCAAGGGGATACGCAGTATTTT.

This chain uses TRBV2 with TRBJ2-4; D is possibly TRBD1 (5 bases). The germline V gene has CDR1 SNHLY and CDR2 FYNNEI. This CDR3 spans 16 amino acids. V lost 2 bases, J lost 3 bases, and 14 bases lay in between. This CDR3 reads CASSEWQGGSKNIQYF. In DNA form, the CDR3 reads TGTGCCAGCAGTGAATGGCAGGGTGGTAGCAAAAACATTCAGTACTTC.